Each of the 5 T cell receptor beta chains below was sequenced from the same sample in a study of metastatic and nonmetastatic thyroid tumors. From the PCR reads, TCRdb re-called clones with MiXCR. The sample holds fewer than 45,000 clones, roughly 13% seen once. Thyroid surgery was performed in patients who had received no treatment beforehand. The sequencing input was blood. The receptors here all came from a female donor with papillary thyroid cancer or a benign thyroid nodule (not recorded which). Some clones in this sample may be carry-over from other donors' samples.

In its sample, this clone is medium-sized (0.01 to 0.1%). This CDR3 reads CASKLRPQGNSPLHF. The DNA of the CDR3 is TGTGCCAGCAAGTTACGGCCCCAGGGAAATTCACCCCTCCACTTT. This chain joins TRBV28 and TRBJ1-6, with a tentative D call TRBD1 (5 bases). Germline V lookup: CDR1 MDHEN, CDR2 SYDVKM. The CDR3 loop spans 15 amino acids. Trimming took 7 bases from V and 7 from J, leaving 17 bases between them.

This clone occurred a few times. The CDR3 DNA reads as TGCGCCAGCAGCGAGATACAGGTGCCCCGGGAGCTGTTTTTT. Its protein is CASSEIQVPRELFF. V and J are TRBV10-2 and TRBJ2-2; D may be TRBD1 (5 bases). The V end was cut by 6 bases, the J end by 9 bases, with 17 bases between. Germline CDR1 WSHSY, CDR2 SAAADI. There are 14 residues in the CDR3.

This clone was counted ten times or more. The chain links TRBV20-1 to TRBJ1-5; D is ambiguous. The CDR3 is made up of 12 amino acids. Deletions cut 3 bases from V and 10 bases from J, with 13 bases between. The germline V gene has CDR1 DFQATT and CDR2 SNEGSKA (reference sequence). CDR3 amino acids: CSARNLGKPQHF. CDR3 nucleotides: TGCAGTGCTAGGAACTTGGGGAAACCCCAGCATTTT.

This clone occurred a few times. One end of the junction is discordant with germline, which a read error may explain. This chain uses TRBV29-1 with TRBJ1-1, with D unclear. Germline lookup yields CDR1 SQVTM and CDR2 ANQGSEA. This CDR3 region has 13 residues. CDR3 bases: TGCAGAGTTGAAGGGTCCGGGAACACTGAAGCTTTCTTT. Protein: CRVEGSGNTEAFF.

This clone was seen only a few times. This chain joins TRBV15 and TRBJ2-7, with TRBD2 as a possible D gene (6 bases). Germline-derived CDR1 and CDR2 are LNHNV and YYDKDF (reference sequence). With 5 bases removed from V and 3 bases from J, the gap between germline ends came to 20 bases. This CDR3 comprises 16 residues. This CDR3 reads CATSSTTTSVSYEQYF. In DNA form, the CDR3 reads TGTGCCACCAGCTCTACCACGACTAGTGTCAGCTACGAGCAGTACTTC.